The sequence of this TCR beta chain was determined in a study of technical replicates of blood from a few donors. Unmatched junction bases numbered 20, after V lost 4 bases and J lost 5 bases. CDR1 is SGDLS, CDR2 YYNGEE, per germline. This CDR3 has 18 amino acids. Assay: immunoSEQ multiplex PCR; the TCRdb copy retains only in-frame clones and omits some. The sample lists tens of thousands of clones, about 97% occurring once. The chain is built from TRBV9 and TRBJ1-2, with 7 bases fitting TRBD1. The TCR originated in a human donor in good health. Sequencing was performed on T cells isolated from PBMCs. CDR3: CASSQNRDSAGEGYGYTF. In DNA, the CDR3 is TGTGCCAGCAGCCAGAACCGGGACAGCGCGGGTGAGGGATATGGCTACACCTTC.